This entry is about one TCR beta chain. Antigen: not known. The junction and the germline gene differ at one end; a read error may be behind it. The data were obtained in a study of memory CD4+ T cells and cytomegalovirus serostatus. Study outcomes and limitations: Repertoires predicted CMV serostatus with median bootstrapped AUC of 0.95.

The CDR3 extends over 10 amino acids. Germline assignment: CDR1 KGHSH and CDR2 LQKENI. The sort gate was single viable CD3+CD4+CD8-CD45RO+ cells for memory CD4+ T cells. Data came from immunoSEQ multiplex PCR; TCRdb stores just in-frame clones and leaves some out. The data show tens of thousands of clones, with just over 75% seen just once and roughly 1.7% held by the top ten. Sequencing was carried out using memory CD4+ T cells from blood. The chain couples TRBV18 to TRBJ1-4; 8 bases line up with TRBD1. The TCR originated in an adult in good health and CMV-seronegative. The CDR3: CASSHKTGAF. CDR3 sequence (DNA): TGTGCCAGCTCACATAAGACAGGGGCATTT.